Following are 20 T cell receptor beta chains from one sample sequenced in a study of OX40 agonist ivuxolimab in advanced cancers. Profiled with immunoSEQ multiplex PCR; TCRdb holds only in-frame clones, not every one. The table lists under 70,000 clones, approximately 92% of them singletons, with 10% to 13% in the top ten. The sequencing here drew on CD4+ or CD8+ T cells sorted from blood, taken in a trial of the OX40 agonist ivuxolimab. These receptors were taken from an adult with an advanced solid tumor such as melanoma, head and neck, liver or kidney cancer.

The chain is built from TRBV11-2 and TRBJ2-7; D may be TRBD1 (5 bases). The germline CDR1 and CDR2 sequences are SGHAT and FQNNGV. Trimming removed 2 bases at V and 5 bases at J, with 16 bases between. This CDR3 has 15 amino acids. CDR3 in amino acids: CASSLNYQGWHEQYF. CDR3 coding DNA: TGTGCCAGCAGCTTAAATTATCAGGGTTGGCACGAGCAGTACTTC.

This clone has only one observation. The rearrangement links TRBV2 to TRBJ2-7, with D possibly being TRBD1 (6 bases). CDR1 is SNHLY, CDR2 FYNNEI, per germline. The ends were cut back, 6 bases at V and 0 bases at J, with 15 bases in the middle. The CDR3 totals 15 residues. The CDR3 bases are TGTGCCAGCAGCTCCTCTGCGGACAGCTCCTACGAGCAGTACTTC. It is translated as CASSSSADSSYEQYF.

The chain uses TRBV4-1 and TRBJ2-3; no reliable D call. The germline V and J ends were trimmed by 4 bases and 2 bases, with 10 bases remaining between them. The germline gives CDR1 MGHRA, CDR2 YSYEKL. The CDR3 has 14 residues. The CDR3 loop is CASSRQQSTDTQYF. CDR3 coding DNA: TGCGCCAGCAGCCGACAACAGTCCACAGATACGCAGTATTTT.

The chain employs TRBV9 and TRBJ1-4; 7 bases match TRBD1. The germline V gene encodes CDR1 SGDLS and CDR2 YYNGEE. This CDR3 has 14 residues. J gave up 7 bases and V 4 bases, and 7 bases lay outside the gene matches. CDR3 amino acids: CASSPGQTLEKLFF. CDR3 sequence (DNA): TGTGCCAGCAGCCCGGGACAGACCCTTGAAAAACTGTTTTTT.

The CDR3 is CASSPDRGGTNTEAFF. The CDR3 DNA is TGTGCCAGCTCACCGGACAGGGGAGGGACAAACACTGAAGCTTTCTTT. This rearrangement joins TRBV18 to TRBJ1-1; 9 bases map to TRBD1. This CDR3 has 16 residues. Germline V gives CDR1 KGHSH, CDR2 LQKENI. After removal of 3 bases from V and 2 bases from J, the junction contained 7 bases not matched to a gene.

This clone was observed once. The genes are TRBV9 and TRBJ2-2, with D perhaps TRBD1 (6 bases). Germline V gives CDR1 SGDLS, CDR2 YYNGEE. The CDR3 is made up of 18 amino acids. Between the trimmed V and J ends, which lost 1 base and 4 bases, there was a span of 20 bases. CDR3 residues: CASSVTGQGLRGTGELFF. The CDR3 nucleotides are TGTGCCAGCAGCGTAACTGGGCAGGGGCTACGAGGCACCGGGGAGCTGTTTTTT.

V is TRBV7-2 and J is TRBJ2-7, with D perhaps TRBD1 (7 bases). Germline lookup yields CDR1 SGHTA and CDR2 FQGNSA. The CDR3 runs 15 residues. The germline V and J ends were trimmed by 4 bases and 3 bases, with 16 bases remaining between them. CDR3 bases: TGTGCCAGCAGCTATCAGGGGGGCTATAGCTACGAGCAGTACTTC. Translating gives CASSYQGGYSYEQYF.

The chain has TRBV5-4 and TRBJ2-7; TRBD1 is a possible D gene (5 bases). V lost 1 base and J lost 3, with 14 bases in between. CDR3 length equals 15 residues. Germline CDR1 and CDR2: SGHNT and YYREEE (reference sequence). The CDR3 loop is CASSLRPVGDYEQYF. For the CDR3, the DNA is TGTGCCAGCAGCTTGAGACCGGTAGGGGACTACGAGCAGTACTTC.

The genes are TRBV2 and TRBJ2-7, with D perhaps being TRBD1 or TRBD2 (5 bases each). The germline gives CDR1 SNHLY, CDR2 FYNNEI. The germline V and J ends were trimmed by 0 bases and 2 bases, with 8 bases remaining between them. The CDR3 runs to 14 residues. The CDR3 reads CASSEAGPPYEQYF. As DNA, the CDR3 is TGTGCCAGCAGTGAAGCGGGACCCCCCTACGAGCAGTACTTC.

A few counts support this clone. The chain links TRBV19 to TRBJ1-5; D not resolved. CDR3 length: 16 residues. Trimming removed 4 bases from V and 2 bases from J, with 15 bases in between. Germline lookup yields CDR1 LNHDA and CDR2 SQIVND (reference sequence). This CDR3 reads CASSTPTTGGNQPQHF. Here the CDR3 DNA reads TGTGCCAGTAGTACTCCGACAACTGGTGGCAATCAGCCCCAGCATTTT.

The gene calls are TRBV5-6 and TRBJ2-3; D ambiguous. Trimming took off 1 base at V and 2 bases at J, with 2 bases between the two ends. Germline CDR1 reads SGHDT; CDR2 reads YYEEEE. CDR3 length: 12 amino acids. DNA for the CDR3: TGTGCCAGCAGCTTGAACACAGATACGCAGTATTTT. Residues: CASSLNTDTQYF.

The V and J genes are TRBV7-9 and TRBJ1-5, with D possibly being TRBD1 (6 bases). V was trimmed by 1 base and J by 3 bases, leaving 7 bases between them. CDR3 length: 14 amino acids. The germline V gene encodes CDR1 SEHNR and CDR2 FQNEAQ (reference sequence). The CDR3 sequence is CASSLDRANQPQHF. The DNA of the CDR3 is TGTGCCAGCAGCTTAGACAGGGCCAATCAGCCCCAGCATTTT.

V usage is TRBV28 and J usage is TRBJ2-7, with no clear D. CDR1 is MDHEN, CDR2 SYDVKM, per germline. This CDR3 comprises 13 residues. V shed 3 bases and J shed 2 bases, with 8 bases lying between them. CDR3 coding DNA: TGTGCCAGCAGTTTGAGCAGTACCTACGAGCAGTACTTC. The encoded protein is CASSLSSTYEQYF.

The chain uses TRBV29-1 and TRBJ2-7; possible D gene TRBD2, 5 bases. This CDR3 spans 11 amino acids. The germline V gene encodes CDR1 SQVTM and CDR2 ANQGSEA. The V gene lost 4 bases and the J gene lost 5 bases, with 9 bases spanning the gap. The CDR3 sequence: CSVVRGNEQYF. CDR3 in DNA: TGCAGCGTTGTACGGGGTAACGAGCAGTACTTC.

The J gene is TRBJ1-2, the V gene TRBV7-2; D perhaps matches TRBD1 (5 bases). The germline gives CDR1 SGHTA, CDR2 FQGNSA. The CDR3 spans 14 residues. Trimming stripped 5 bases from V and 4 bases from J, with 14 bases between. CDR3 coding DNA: TGTGCCAGCAGCCCCGATCGCGGGGGCTATGGCTACACCTTC. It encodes CASSPDRGGYGYTF.

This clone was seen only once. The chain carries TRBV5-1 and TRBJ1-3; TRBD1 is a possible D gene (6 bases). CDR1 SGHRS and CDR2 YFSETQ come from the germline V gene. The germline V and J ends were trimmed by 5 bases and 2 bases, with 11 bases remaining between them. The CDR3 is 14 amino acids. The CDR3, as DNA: TGCGCCAGCAGTCCGGGACAACCTGGAAACACCATATATTTT. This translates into CASSPGQPGNTIYF.

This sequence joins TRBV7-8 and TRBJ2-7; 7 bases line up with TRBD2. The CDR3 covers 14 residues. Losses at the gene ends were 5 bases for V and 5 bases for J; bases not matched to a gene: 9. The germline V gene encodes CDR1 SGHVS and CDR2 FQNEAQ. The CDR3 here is CASSPVRGEHEQYF. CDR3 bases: TGTGCCAGCAGCCCCGTTCGGGGGGAGCACGAGCAGTACTTC. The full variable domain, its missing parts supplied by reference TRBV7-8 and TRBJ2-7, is GAGVSQSPRYKVAKRGQDVALRCDPISGHVSLFWYQQALGQGPEFLTYFQNEAQLDKSGLPSDRFFAERPEGSVSTLKIQRTQQEDSAVYLCASSPVRGEHEQYFGPGTRLTVT.

The CDR3 region is CASRGRGHSNQPQHF. The CDR3, as DNA: TGTGCCAGCAGGGGCAGGGGGCACAGCAATCAGCCCCAGCATTTT. The chain links TRBV6-5 to TRBJ1-5, with 8 bases aligning to TRBD1. With 6 bases clipped from V and 1 base from J, the junction kept 5 bases outside the gene matches. Germline V gives CDR1 MNHEY, CDR2 SVGAGI. The CDR3 runs to 15 residues.

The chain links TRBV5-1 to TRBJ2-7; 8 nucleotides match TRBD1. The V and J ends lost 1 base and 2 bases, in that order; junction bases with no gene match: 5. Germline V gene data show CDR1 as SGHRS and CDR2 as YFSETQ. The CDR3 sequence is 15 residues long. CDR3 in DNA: TGCGCCAGCAGCTTGACCGGGACAGGTACCTACGAGCAGTACTTC. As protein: CASSLTGTGTYEQYF.

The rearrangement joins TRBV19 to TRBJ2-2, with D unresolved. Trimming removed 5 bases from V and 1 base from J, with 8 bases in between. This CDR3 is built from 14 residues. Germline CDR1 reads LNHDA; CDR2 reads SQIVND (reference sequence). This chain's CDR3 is CASSVRRNTGELFF. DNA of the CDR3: TGTGCCAGTAGTGTTAGACGGAACACCGGGGAGCTGTTTTTT.